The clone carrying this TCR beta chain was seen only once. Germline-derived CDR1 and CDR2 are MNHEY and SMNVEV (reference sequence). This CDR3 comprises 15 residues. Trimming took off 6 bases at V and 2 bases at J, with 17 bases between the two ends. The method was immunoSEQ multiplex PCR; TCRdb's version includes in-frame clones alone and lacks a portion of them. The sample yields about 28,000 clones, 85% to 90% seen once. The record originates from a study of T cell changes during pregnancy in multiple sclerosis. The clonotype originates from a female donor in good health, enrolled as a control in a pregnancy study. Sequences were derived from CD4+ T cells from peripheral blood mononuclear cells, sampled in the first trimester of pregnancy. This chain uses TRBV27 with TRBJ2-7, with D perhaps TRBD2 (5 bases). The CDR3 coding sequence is TGTGCCAGCAGCGCTCTGGACTCTCCCCCCTACGAGCAGTACTTC. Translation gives CASSALDSPPYEQYF.